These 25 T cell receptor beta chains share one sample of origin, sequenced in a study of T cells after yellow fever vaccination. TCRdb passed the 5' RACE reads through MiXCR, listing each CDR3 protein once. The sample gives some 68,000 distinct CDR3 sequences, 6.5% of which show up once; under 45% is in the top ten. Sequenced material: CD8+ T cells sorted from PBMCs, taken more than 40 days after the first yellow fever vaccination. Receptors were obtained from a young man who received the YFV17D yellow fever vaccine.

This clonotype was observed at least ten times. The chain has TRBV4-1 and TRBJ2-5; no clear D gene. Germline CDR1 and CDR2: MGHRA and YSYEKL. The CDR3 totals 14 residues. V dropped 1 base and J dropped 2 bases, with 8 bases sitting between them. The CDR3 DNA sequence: TGCGCCAGCAGCCAAGTTGGAGAACAAGAGACCCAGTACTTC. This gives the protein CASSQVGEQETQYF.

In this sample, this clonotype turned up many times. This chain's CDR3 is CASSLAGLSYEQYV. In DNA form, the CDR3 reads TGTGCCAGCAGCCTAGCGGGTCTTTCCTACGAGCAGTACGTC. The chain recombines TRBV6-1 with TRBJ2-7, with 8 bases that match TRBD2. CDR3 length: 14 amino acids. CDR1 and CDR2 from the germline V gene are MNHNS and SASEGT. The junction had 5 bases not matched to a gene; V was cut back by 6 bases and J by 1 base.

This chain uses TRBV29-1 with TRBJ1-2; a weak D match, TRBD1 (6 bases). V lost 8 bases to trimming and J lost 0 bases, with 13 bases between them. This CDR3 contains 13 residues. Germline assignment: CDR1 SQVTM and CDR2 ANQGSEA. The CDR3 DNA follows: TGCAGCACTTTAGGGGACACTAACTATGGCTACACCTTC. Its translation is CSTLGDTNYGYTF.

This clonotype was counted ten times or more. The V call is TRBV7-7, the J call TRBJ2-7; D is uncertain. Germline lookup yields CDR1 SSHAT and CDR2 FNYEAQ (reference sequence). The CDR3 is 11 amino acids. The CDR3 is CASSFFYEQYV. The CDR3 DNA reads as TGTGCTAGCAGCTTTTTTTACGAGCAGTACGTC.

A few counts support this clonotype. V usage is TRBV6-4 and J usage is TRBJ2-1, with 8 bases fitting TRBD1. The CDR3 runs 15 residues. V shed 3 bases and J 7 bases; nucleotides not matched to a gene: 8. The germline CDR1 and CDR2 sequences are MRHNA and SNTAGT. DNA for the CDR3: TGTGCCAGCAGTGAGCCCGGACAGGGCACGAATGAGCAGTTCTTC. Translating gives CASSEPGQGTNEQFF.

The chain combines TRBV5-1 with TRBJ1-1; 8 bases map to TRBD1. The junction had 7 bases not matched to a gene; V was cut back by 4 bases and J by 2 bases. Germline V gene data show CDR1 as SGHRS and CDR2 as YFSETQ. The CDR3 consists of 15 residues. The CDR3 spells CASSPPTGDNTEAFF. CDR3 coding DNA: TGCGCCAGCAGCCCCCCGACAGGGGATAACACTGAAGCTTTCTTT.

This chain's CDR3 is CASSSGLAPEQYF. DNA for the CDR3: TGTGCCAGCAGCTCGGGACTAGCCCCCGAGCAGTACTTC. The gene calls are TRBV7-9 and TRBJ2-7; 9 bases match TRBD2. J was trimmed by 6 bases and V by 4 bases; bases with no gene match: 4. Per the germline V gene, CDR1 is SEHNR and CDR2 is FQNEAQ (reference sequence). CDR3 length: 13 amino acids.

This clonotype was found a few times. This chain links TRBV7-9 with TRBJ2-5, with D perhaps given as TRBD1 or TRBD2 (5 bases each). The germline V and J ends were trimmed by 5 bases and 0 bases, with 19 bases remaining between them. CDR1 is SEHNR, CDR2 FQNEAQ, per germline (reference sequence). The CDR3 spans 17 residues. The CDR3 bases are TGTGCCAGCAGCCGTCCCTGGGACCCTCCGTACCAAGAGACCCAGTACTTC. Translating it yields CASSRPWDPPYQETQYF.

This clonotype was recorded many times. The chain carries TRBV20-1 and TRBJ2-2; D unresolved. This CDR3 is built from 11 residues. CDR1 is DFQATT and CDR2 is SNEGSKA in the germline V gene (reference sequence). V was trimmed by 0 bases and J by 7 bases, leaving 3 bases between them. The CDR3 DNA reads TGCAGTGCTAGAGATCTCGGGGAGCTGTTTTTT. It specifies CSARDLGELFF.

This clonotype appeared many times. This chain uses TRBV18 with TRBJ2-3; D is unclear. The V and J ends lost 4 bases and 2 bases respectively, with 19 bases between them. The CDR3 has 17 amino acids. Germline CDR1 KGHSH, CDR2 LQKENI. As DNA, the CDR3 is TGTGCCAGCTCACATTCCGACTCGGAAACGGTCACAGATACGCAGTATTTT. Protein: CASSHSDSETVTDTQYF.

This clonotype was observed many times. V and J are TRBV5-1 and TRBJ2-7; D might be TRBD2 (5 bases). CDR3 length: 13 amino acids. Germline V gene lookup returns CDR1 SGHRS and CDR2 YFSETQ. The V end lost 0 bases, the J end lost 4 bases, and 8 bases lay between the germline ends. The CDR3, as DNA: TGCGCCAGCAGCTTGGACACGGGATACGAGCAGTACTTC. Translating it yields CASSLDTGYEQYF.

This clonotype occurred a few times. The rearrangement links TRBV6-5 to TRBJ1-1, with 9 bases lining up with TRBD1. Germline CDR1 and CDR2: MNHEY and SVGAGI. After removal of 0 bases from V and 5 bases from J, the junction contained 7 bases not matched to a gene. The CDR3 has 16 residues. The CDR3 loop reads CASSYSRLTGGTEAFF. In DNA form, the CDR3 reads TGTGCCAGCAGTTACTCGCGCCTGACAGGGGGAACTGAAGCTTTCTTT.

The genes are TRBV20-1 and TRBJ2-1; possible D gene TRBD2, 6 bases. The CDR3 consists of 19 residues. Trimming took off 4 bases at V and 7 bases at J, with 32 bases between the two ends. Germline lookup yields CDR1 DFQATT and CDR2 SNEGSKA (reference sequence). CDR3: CSAKTLYAPGTSNGNEQFF. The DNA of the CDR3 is TGCAGTGCTAAAACCTTATATGCACCCGGGACTTCAAACGGGAATGAGCAGTTCTTC.

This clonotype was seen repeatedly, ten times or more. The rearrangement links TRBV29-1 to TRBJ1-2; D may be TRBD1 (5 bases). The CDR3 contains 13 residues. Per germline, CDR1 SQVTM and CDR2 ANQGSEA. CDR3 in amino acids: CTVRGRENYGYTF. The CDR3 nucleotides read TGCACCGTCCGGGGGAGAGAAAACTATGGCTACACCTTC.

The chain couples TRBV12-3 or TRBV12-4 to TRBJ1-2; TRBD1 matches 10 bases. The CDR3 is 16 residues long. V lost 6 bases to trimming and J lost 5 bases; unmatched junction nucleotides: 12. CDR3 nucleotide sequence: TGTGCCAGCAGCAAACCGGGACAGGGGTTAGGGTATGGCTACACCTTC. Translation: CASSKPGQGLGYGYTF.

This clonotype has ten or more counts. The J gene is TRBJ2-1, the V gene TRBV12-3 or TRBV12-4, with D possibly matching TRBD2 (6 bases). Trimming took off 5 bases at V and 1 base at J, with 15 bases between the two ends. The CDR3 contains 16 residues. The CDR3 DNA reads TGTGCCAGCAGTCATCCTCCGGGGGTTTCCTACAATGAGCAGTTCTTC. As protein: CASSHPPGVSYNEQFF.

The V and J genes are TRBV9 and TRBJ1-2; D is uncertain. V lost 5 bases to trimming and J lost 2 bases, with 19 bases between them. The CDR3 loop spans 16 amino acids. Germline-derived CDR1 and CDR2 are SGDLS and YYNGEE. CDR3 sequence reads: CASSTPRTAGNYGYTF. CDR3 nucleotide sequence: TGTGCCAGCAGTACCCCTCGGACGGCGGGGAACTATGGCTACACCTTC. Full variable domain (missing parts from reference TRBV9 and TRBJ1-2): DSGVTQTPKHLITATGQRVTLRCSPRSGDLSVYWYQQSLDQGLQFLIQYYNGEERAKGNILERFSAQQFPDLHSELNLSSLELGDSALYFCASSTPRTAGNYGYTFGSGTRLTVV.

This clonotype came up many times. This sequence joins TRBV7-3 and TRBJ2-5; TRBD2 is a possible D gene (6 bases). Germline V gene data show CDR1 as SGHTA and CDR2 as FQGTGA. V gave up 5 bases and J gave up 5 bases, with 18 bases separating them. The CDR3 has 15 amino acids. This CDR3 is CASSPRPGVGETQYF. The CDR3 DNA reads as TGTGCCAGCAGCCCCCGACCGGGGGTGGGGGAGACCCAGTACTTC.

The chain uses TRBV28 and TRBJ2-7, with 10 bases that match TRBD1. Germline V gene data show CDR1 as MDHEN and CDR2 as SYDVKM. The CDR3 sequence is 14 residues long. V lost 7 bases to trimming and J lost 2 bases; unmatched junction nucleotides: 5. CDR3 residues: CASKDGQGAYEQYV. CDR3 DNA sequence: TGTGCCAGCAAGGATGGACAGGGGGCCTACGAGCAGTACGTC.

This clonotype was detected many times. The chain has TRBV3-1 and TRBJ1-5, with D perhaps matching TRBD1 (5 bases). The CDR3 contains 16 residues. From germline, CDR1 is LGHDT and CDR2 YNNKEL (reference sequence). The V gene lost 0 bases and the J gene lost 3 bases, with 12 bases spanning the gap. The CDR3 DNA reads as TGTGCCAGCAGCCAAGACGGGACGGTTCTCAATCAGCCCCAGCATTTT. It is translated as CASSQDGTVLNQPQHF.

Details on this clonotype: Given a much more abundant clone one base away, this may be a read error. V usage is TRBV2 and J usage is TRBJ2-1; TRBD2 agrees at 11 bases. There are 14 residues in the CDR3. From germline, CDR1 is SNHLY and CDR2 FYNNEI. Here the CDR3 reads CAGSEGTSGNEQFF. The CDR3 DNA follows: TGTGCCGGCAGTGAGGGGACTAGCGGCAATGAGCAGTTCTTC.

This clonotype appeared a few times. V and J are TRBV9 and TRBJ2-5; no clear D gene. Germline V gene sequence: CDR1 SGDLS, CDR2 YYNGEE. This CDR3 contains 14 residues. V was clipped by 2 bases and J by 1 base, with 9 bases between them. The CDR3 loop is CASSVGQSQETQYF. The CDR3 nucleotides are TGTGCCAGCAGCGTGGGCCAGTCCCAAGAGACCCAGTACTTC.

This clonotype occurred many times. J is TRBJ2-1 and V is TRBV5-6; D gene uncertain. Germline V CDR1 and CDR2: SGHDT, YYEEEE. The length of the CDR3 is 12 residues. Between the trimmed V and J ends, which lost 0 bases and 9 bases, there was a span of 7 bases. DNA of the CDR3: TGTGCCAGCAGCTTGGGGGGTCCTGAGCAGTTCTTC. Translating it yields CASSLGGPEQFF.

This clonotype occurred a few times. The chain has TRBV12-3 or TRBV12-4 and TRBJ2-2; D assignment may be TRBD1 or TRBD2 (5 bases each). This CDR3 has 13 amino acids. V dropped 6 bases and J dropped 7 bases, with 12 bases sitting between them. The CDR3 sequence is CASRAGGGGELFF. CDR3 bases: TGTGCCAGCAGGGCAGGTGGGGGCGGGGAGCTGTTTTTT.

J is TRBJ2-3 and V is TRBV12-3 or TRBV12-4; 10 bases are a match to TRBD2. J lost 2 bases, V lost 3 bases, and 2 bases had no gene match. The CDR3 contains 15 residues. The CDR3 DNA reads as TGTGCCAGCAGTTTTGGACTAGCGGACACAGATACGCAGTATTTT. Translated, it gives CASSFGLADTDTQYF.